This is a list of T cell receptor beta chains from one sample in a study of molecular identifiers for immune sequencing clone quantification. TCRdb analysed the PCR reads with MiXCR anew, one entry per CDR3 protein. This sample yields approximately 60,000 distinct CDR3 sequences, of which 15% to 20% are seen a single time; about 1.5% belongs to the top ten. Sequencing used naive CD8+ T cells from blood, with Jurkat cell RNA spiked in. These receptors all come from a human donor in good health. Some libraries in this study had Jurkat cell RNA spiked in. Each CDR3 is given with its conserved first and last residue. A D gene is named only where the DNA matches it firmly. A clone size is listed for some rows: how often the clone was seen (once, few, many), or a class if it is expanded.

J gene	D gene	clone size	V gene	CDR3 protein	CDR3 DNA
TRBJ1-1	NA	many	TRBV19	CASILTRGSRNTEAFF	TGTGCCAGTATTTTAACAAGGGGTTCGAGGAACACTGAAGCTTTCTTT
TRBJ1-2	NA	many	TRBV6-5	CASSYSAGYYGYTF	TGTGCCAGCAGTTACTCCGCCGGATACTATGGCTACACCTTC
TRBJ2-7	NA	many	TRBV11-3	CASSMREGTWGEQYF	TGTGCCAGCAGTATGCGCGAAGGAACCTGGGGCGAGCAGTACTTC
TRBJ2-5	TRBD1	NA	TRBV5-3	CASSLLGTGRETQYF	TGTGCCAGCAGCCTACTTGGGACAGGGAGGGAGACCCAGTACTTC
TRBJ1-2	NA	NA	TRBV13	CASCLAVSSPYGYTF	TGTGCCAGCTGCTTAGCGGTCAGCTCACCCTATGGCTACACCTTC
TRBJ1-1	NA	many	TRBV29-1	CSVEGVTEAFF	TGCAGCGTTGAGGGGGTGACTGAAGCTTTCTTT
TRBJ2-1	NA	few	TRBV15	CATSRGCGSGATYNEQFF	TGTGCCACCAGCAGGGGCTGCGGGTCAGGGGCAACCTACAATGAGCAGTTCTTC
TRBJ2-1	TRBD2	NA	TRBV20-1	CSARGRRGLAGDNEQFF	TGCAGTGCTAGAGGGCGCCGCGGACTAGCGGGGGACAATGAGCAGTTCTTC
TRBJ2-2	NA	many	TRBV20-1	CSAGKGDTGELFF	TGCAGTGCTGGAAAAGGGGACACCGGGGAGCTGTTTTTT
TRBJ2-1	NA	many	TRBV6-6	CASSSSPVYNEQFF	TGTGCCAGCAGTTCCTCACCGGTATACAATGAGCAGTTCTTC
TRBJ1-2	TRBD1	many	TRBV28	CASSSPTTGGVNSDYGYTF	TGTGCCAGCAGTTCCCCAACGACAGGGGGCGTCAATAGTGACTATGGCTACACCTTC
TRBJ2-7	TRBD1	once	TRBV12-3/TRBV12-4	CASSWTGPLSEQCF	TGTGCCAGCAGTTGGACAGGGCCATTAAGCGAGCAGTGCTTC
TRBJ2-1	NA	NA	TRBV19	CASSIMGVPRNEQFF	TGTGCCAGTAGTATTATGGGAGTCCCCCGCAATGAGCAGTTCTTC
TRBJ2-1	NA	few	TRBV25-1	CVSSPDYTKYNEQFF	TGTGTCAGCAGTCCCGACTACACGAAGTACAACGAGCAGTTCTTC
TRBJ1-6	NA	many	TRBV4-1	CASSQDFDNSPLHF	TGCGCCAGCAGCCAAGATTTTGATAATTCACCCCTCCACTTT
TRBJ2-7	NA	NA	TRBV15	CATSTPGLERYF	TGTGCCACCAGCACCCCGGGACTCGAGCGGTACTTC
TRBJ2-7	TRBD1	many	TRBV6-5	CASSYSPGGFYEQYF	TGTGCCAGCAGTTACAGTCCAGGGGGATTCTACGAGCAGTACTTC
TRBJ2-5	NA	many	TRBV24-1	CATSDLRQETQYF	TGTGCCACCAGTGATTTGCGCCAAGAGACCCAGTACTTC
TRBJ1-5	NA	many	TRBV12-3/TRBV12-4	CASSLAGDQPQHF	TGTGCCAGCAGTTTAGCGGGGGATCAGCCCCAGCATTTT
TRBJ1-5	NA	many	TRBV19	CASSIGDFNQPQHF	TGTGCCAGTAGTATAGGGGATTTCAATCAGCCCCAGCATTTT
TRBJ2-1	TRBD2	NA	TRBV2	CASSERWLAGNEQFF	TGTGCCAGCAGCGAGAGGTGGCTAGCGGGAAATGAGCAGTTCTTC
TRBJ2-3	TRBD2	many	TRBV27	CASSTGPGLGILTQYF	TGTGCCAGCAGCACGGGGCCGGGACTAGGAATATTAACGCAGTATTTT
TRBJ2-3	NA	NA	TRBV19	CATRAPGHSTDTQYF	TGTGCCACTAGGGCCCCGGGACACAGCACAGATACGCAGTATTTT
TRBJ2-7	NA	many	TRBV4-2	CASSHQGSSSYEQYF	TGTGCCAGCAGCCATCAGGGGAGTAGCTCCTACGAGCAGTACTTC
TRBJ2-7	TRBD2	many	TRBV20-1	CSALAGEAYEQYF	TGCAGTGCCCTAGCGGGAGAAGCCTACGAGCAGTACTTC
TRBJ1-6	NA	NA	TRBV19	CASSNGGVSSPLHF	TGTGCCAGTAGTAATGGGGGGGTCAGCTCACCCCTCCACTTT
TRBJ2-7	TRBD2	many	TRBV4-1	CASSSPTSGIPIEQYF	TGCGCCAGCAGCTCCCCGACTAGCGGGATCCCCATCGAGCAGTACTTC
TRBJ2-3	NA	many	TRBV4-1	CASSRSLDTQYF	TGCGCCAGCAGCCGCAGTTTGGATACGCAGTATTTT
TRBJ2-3	NA	many	TRBV12-3/TRBV12-4	CASSLMVTDTQYF	TGTGCCAGCAGTTTGATGGTGACAGATACGCAGTATTTT
TRBJ2-1	NA	few	TRBV11-2	CASSLPGLGSYNEQFF	TGTGCCAGCAGCCTCCCGGGGCTGGGCTCCTACAATGAGCAGTTCTTC
TRBJ2-7	NA	NA	TRBV27	CASSSGLAVEQYF	TGTGCCAGCAGTTCAGGACTGGCGGTTGAGCAGTACTTC
TRBJ2-7	TRBD1	NA	TRBV29-1	CSVMTGAGYEQYF	TGCAGCGTCATGACAGGGGCTGGCTACGAGCAGTACTTC
TRBJ2-3	NA	few	TRBV10-2	CASSDGLGAGTQYF	TGCGCCAGCAGTGACGGGCTCGGGGCTGGTACGCAGTATTTT
TRBJ1-1	NA	many	TRBV29-1	CSPQLVIEAFF	TGCAGCCCTCAACTGGTCATTGAAGCTTTCTTT
TRBJ2-3	NA	few	TRBV2	CASNTIPANTDTQYF	TGTGCCAGCAATACAATTCCGGCCAACACAGATACGCAGTATTTT
TRBJ1-2	NA	many	TRBV3-2	CASSQDIGLQLSYTF	TGTGCCAGCAGCCAAGACATAGGGTTGCAGCTTAGCTACACCTTC
TRBJ2-4	NA	many	TRBV7-9	CASSFFGIFRQSKNIQYF	TGTGCCAGCAGCTTTTTCGGTATTTTTCGACAGTCCAAAAACATTCAGTACTTC
TRBJ2-7	TRBD2	few	TRBV20-1	CSAIPGAGGPRYEQYF	TGCAGTGCTATACCCGGCGCGGGAGGGCCCCGATACGAGCAGTACTTC
TRBJ2-2	TRBD2	NA	TRBV4-3	CASGPGTSIGELFF	TGCGCCAGCGGCCCCGGGACTAGCATCGGGGAGCTGTTTTTT
TRBJ1-1	NA	many	TRBV27	CASSSLVVNAEAFF	TGTGCCAGCAGTTCGCTTGTTGTGAACGCTGAAGCTTTCTTT
TRBJ2-7	NA	NA	TRBV5-5	CASSLFAVGYEQYF	TGTGCCAGCAGCTTGTTCGCGGTTGGCTACGAGCAGTACTTC
TRBJ2-3	TRBD2	many	TRBV3-1	CASSQGDYTDTQYF	TGTGCCAGCAGCCAAGGGGACTACACAGATACGCAGTATTTT
TRBJ1-2	NA	NA	TRBV29-1	CSAKHFPYGYTF	TGCAGCGCGAAACATTTTCCCTATGGTTACACCTTC
TRBJ2-3	TRBD2	NA	TRBV27	CASNFAGGLSDTQYF	TGTGCCAGCAATTTTGCGGGAGGATTGTCAGATACGCAGTATTTT